This TCR beta chain was captured by sequencing in a study of T cell responses to AZD1222 COVID-19 vaccine. As regards this clone: What it binds is not known.

The analysis combined second doses at about 4 or about 12 weeks. Only in-frame clones appear in the TCRdb table, and some are missing; sequencing was by immunoSEQ multiplex PCR. This repertoire shows about 150,000 clones, approximately 92% found once; its top ten account for roughly 3.5%. Overall study findings and caveats: Regions left unmutated in variants are reportedly the target of nearly half of spike-specific TCRs. Two doses of AZD1222 preceded a rise in Spike-specific TCR breadth and depth.

CDR3 size: 15 residues. The germline CDR1 and CDR2 sequences are SGHTA and FQGNSA. The germline V and J ends were trimmed by 6 bases and 7 bases, with 16 bases remaining between them. The specimen was peripheral blood, collected 28 days after the second AZD1222 dose. The sequence was collected from an adult who received the AZD1222 COVID-19 vaccine. The chain recombines TRBV7-2 with TRBJ1-6; the D gene is possibly TRBD1 (6 bases). The CDR3 reads CASSRTYRENSPLHF. The CDR3, as DNA: TGTGCCAGCAGTCGAACCTACAGGGAGAATTCACCCCTCCACTTT.